This T cell receptor (beta chain) was recorded in a study of vaccination and CD4 T cells after COVID-19. The overall study: Overlapping peptides of the spike proteins of SARS-CoV-2, HCoV-NL63, HCoV-OC43 and HCoV-229E were used for cell stimulation. Study-level points and caveats: Relatively few convalescent patients and no early post-infection timepoints were analyzed.

The treatment denotes: roughly 10-day PBMC culture with coronavirus spike peptide pools or control peptides (ViraFEST assay). This CDR3 region has 17 residues. Germline CDR1 and CDR2: SGHVS and FQNEAQ. Germline trimming cut 4 bases from V and 4 bases from J; bases unmatched to any gene: 13. About this clonotype itself: The antigen is unknown.

The study sequenced cultured CD4+ T cell DNA using the Oncomine TCR Beta short-read assay. TCRdb redid the calling of the PCR reads with MiXCR, one entry per CDR3 protein. The table lists about 20,000 distinct CDR3 sequences, roughly 73% of them singletons. The source material was CD4+ T cells from blood, cultured in vitro, sampled after SARS-CoV-2 vaccination. The chain is built from TRBV7-8 and TRBJ1-2, with 9 positions matching TRBD1. The sequence came from a human donor who received a COVID-19 vaccine. The CDR3 loop is CASSSHPGQGSSYGYTF. The CDR3 DNA sequence: TGTGCCAGCAGCTCCCACCCAGGACAGGGGTCCTCCTATGGCTACACCTTC.